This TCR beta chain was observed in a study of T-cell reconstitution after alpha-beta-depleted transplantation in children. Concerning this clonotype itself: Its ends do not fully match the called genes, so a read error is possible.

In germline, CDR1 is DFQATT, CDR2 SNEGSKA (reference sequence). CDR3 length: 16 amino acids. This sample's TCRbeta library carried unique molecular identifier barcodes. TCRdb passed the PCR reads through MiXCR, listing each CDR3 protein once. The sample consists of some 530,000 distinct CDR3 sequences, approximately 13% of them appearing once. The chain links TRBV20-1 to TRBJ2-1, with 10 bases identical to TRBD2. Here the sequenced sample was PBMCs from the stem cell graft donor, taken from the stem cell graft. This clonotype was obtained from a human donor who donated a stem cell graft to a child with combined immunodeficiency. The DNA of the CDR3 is TGCTGTGCTAGAGATTACAGCGGGAGGGCCAACAATGAGCAGTTCTTC. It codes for CCARDYSGRANNEQFF.